Following are 25 T cell receptor beta chains from one sample sequenced in a study of breast tumors, draining lymph nodes, adjacent tissues (dated by TCRdb to about 2016). Library construction relied on multiplex PCR. The sequencing machine was an Illumina HiSeq 2000. TCRdb handled the public reads itself, with Q25 trimming in fastp and clone calling in MiXCR, and kept productive beta chains. Each entry merges the rows of one CDR3 protein and shows their most common DNA and genes. In all, the sample holds around 22,000 distinct CDR3 sequences, and roughly three fifths of those were seen once. About 19% of the sample rests with the top ten. Source material: tumor-adjacent breast tissue. The source of these receptors is a female donor with breast cancer. Some clones in this sample may be carry-over from other donors' samples.

This rearrangement joins TRBV25-1 to TRBJ1-4; D is ambiguous. Trimming cost V 0 bases and J 3 bases, with 5 bases left between them. This CDR3 spans 14 amino acids. The V gene's germline CDR1 is MGHDK and CDR2 SYGVNS. CDR3 DNA: TGTGCCAGCAGTGAATACAGAGCTAATGAAAAACTGTTTTTT. It is translated as CASSEYRANEKLFF. The full variable domain, in which reference TRBV25-1 and TRBJ1-4 provide the parts outside the CDR3, is EADIYQTPRYLVIGTGKKITLECSQTMGHDKMYWYQQDPGMELHLIHYSYGVNSTEKGDLSSESTVSRIRTEHFPLTLESARPSHTSQYLCASSEYRANEKLFFGSGTQLSVL.

The chain is built from TRBV4-1 and TRBJ1-5, with D uncertain. This CDR3 has 14 amino acids. Germline V gene sequence: CDR1 MGHRA, CDR2 YSYEKL. V lost 3 bases, J lost 5 bases, and 11 bases lay in between. In DNA form, the CDR3 reads TGCGCCAGCAGCCATGGTCGCGTAGATCAGCCCCAGCATTTT. This codes for CASSHGRVDQPQHF.

The genes are TRBV6-1 and TRBJ1-5, with 9 bases identical to TRBD1. Germline loops: CDR1 MNHNS, CDR2 SASEGT. CDR3 length: 15 residues. With V trimmed by 5 bases and J by 4 bases, 6 bases remained unmatched. This CDR3 is CASSRDRAPNQPQHF. The CDR3 DNA follows: TGTGCCAGCAGTCGGGACAGGGCCCCGAATCAGCCCCAGCATTTT.

The chain uses TRBV4-2 and TRBJ2-3; 10 bases are a match to TRBD2. This CDR3 spans 17 amino acids. Trimming at V came to 0 bases and at J to 2 bases, leaving 5 bases not matched to a gene. Germline V gene sequence: CDR1 LGHNA, CDR2 YNFKEQ. CDR3 nucleotides: TGTGCCAGCAGCCAAGAGAATAGCGGGGGGCCCACAGATACGCAGTATTTT. Protein product: CASSQENSGGPTDTQYF.

CDR3 nucleotides: TGCGCCAGCACCACGAGTGTAGTGTCCCTCTATGGCTACACCTTC. It encodes CASTTSVVSLYGYTF. This chain links TRBV4-1 with TRBJ1-2; no clear D. CDR1 is MGHRA and CDR2 is YSYEKL in the germline V gene. This CDR3 comprises 15 residues. The ends were cut back, 7 bases at V and 4 bases at J, with 19 bases in the middle.

Within the sample, this clonotype is medium-sized. The gene calls are TRBV12-3 or TRBV12-4 and TRBJ2-6; D is unclear. The CDR3 runs to 13 residues. The V gene lost 3 bases and the J gene lost 9 bases, with 9 bases spanning the gap. The CDR3 region is CASSFGRDNVLTF. CDR3 sequence (DNA): TGTGCCAGCAGTTTCGGCAGAGACAACGTCCTGACTTTC.

V gene TRBV10-3 combines with J gene TRBJ1-5; 7 bases align to TRBD1. Germline CDR1 is ENHRY and CDR2 is SYGVKD. The CDR3 sequence is 13 residues long. J lost 6 bases, V lost 3 bases, and 2 bases had no gene match. This CDR3 is CAISDRDSQPQHF. Written as DNA, the CDR3 is TGTGCCATCAGTGACCGGGACAGTCAGCCCCAGCATTTT.

The chain carries TRBV7-9 and TRBJ1-4, with D maybe TRBD1 (5 bases). V lost 3 bases and J lost 5, with 16 bases in between. This CDR3 is 16 amino acids long. Germline V CDR1 and CDR2: SEHNR, FQNEAQ (reference sequence). CDR3 loop: CASSLRQPTLNEKLFF. CDR3 DNA sequence: TGTGCCAGCAGCTTGAGACAGCCTACCTTAAATGAAAAACTGTTTTTT.

Judged by abundance, this clonotype is medium-sized. The chain couples TRBV7-6 to TRBJ1-6; D perhaps matches TRBD1 (5 bases). Looked up from germline, CDR1 is SGHVS and CDR2 is FNYEAQ. The CDR3 covers 15 residues. V dropped 4 bases and J dropped 9 bases, with 16 bases sitting between them. The DNA for the CDR3 is TGTGCCAGCAGCTCAAACCCAGACGGGGGTTCACCCCTCCACTTT. It is translated as CASSSNPDGGSPLHF. The complete variable domain, with remaining parts taken from reference TRBV7-6 and TRBJ1-6, reads GAGVSQSPRYKVTKRGQDVALRCDPISGHVSLYWYRQALGQGPEFLTYFNYEAQQDKSGLPNDRFSAERPEGSISTLTIQRTEQRDSAMYRCASSSNPDGGSPLHFGNGTRLTVT.

The V gene is TRBV29-1, the J gene TRBJ1-3; D perhaps matches TRBD1 (6 bases). This CDR3 spans 13 amino acids. From germline, CDR1 is SQVTM and CDR2 ANQGSEA. Trimming left V 7 bases short and J 5 bases short, with 15 bases between. This CDR3 is CSALGTGRNTIYF. CDR3 DNA: TGCAGCGCCCTAGGAACAGGGAGAAACACCATATATTTT. Full variable domain (rest looked up from reference TRBV29-1 and TRBJ1-3): SAVISQKPSRDICQRGTSLTIQCQVDSQVTMMFWYRQQPGQSLTLIATANQGSEATYESGFVIDKFPISRPNLTFSTLTVSNMSPEDSSIYLCSALGTGRNTIYFGEGSWLTVV.

This clonotype was picked up many times. The chain carries TRBV6-2 or TRBV6-3 and TRBJ1-5, with D maybe TRBD1 (5 bases). Trimming took off 5 bases at V and 7 bases at J, with 18 bases between the two ends. The CDR3 has 15 residues. Germline CDR1 MNHEY, CDR2 SVGEGT. In DNA form, the CDR3 reads TGTGCCAGCAGTCAGGGAGCCGCCGAGGGGCAGCCCCAGCATTTT. As protein: CASSQGAAEGQPQHF.

This clonotype came up a few times. The J gene is TRBJ1-1, the V gene TRBV3-1; TRBD1 might be the D (5 bases). The CDR3 runs 15 residues. With 4 bases removed from V and 7 bases from J, the gap between germline ends came to 19 bases. The germline CDR1 and CDR2 sequences are LGHDT and YNNKEL (reference sequence). For the CDR3, the DNA is TGTGCCAGCAGCCCTCTCGGGACCCTAGGTGTTGAAGCTTTCTTT. The encoded protein is CASSPLGTLGVEAFF.

The rearrangement joins TRBV11-2 to TRBJ1-2; maybe TRBD1 (5 bases). The CDR3 has 18 residues. Trimming pared 2 bases from V and 5 bases from J, leaving 24 bases between. CDR1 and CDR2 (germline): SGHAT, FQNNGV. The CDR3 nucleotides are TGTGCCAGCAGCTTAAAACGGACCAGGGTTGGAGCCTTATATGGCTACACCTTC. This sequence encodes CASSLKRTRVGALYGYTF. Filled out from reference TRBV11-2 and TRBJ1-2, the complete variable domain reads EAGVAQSPRYKIIEKRQSVAFWCNPISGHATLYWYQQILGQGPKLLIQFQNNGVVDDSQLPKDRFSAERLKGVDSTLKIQPAKLEDSAVYLCASSLKRTRVGALYGYTFGSGTRLTVV.

This clonotype came up once. The chain carries TRBV6-5 and TRBJ1-3; D is uncertain. This CDR3 is 16 amino acids long. Deletions cut 5 bases from V and 8 bases from J, with 22 bases between. The germline gives CDR1 MNHEY, CDR2 SVGAGI. The CDR3 is CASSLRETNYGYTIYF. The CDR3 nucleotides are TGTGCCAGCAGTCTCCGGGAGACTAACTATGGCTACACCATATATTTT.

The chain joins TRBV24-1 to TRBJ2-5, with 7 bases fitting TRBD1. Germline trimming cut 4 bases from V and 0 bases from J; bases unmatched to any gene: 4. Germline V CDR1 and CDR2: KGHDR, SFDVKD. The CDR3 length is 15 residues. For the CDR3, the DNA is TGTGCCACCAGTGACCCGACAGGGTACCAAGAGACCCAGTACTTC. This encodes CATSDPTGYQETQYF.

This clonotype is medium-sized by share. The chain combines TRBV7-8 with TRBJ2-1; D is unclear. Germline-derived CDR1 and CDR2 are SGHVS and FQNEAQ. The V end lost 6 bases, the J end lost 0 bases, and 9 bases lay between the germline ends. The CDR3 has 14 residues. The CDR3 here is CASRSLVSYNEQFF. DNA of the CDR3: TGTGCCAGCAGGAGCCTGGTCTCCTACAATGAGCAGTTCTTC.

Note on this clonotype: The CDR3 carries no conserved terminal phenylalanine or tryptophan, so it likely arises from a read error. No DNA is shown, since the ends of the CDR3 on it are uncertain; the CDR3 is the one TCRdb lists. This chain uses TRBV6-1 with TRBJ1-4. The CDR3 extends over 9 residues, inclusive of both ends. Per the germline V gene, CDR1 is MNHNS and CDR2 is SASEGT. The CDR3 sequence is CASSEELYL.

This clonotype was seen only once. This sequence joins TRBV13 and TRBJ1-4, with 11 bases aligning to TRBD1. V trimming: 3 bases; J trimming: 7 bases; junction bases outside the gene matches: 4. The CDR3 has 15 residues. Germline CDR1 and CDR2: PRHDT and FYEKMQ (reference sequence). CDR3 residues: CASSFPGTGGEKLFF. The CDR3 nucleotides read TGTGCCAGCAGCTTTCCCGGGACAGGGGGTGAAAAACTGTTTTTT.

V is TRBV20-1 and J is TRBJ1-6, with 9 nucleotides matching TRBD1. The CDR3 is 18 amino acids. Germline V CDR1 and CDR2: DFQATT, SNEGSKA (reference sequence). Losses at the gene ends were 0 bases for V and 6 bases for J; bases not matched to a gene: 12. The CDR3: CSARDRQGQGGGNSPLHF. In DNA, the CDR3 is TGCAGTGCTAGAGACCGCCAGGGACAGGGAGGGGGTAATTCACCCCTCCACTTT.

The CDR3 DNA is TGTGCCAGCAGCCCAACCCTAGTACCGGGACAGCCAAATTCACCCCTCCACTTT. Protein sequence: CASSPTLVPGQPNSPLHF. The chain employs TRBV7-3 and TRBJ1-6; 7 nucleotides agree with TRBD1. There are 18 residues in the CDR3. Germline V gene sequence: CDR1 SGHTA, CDR2 FQGTGA. V was clipped by 5 bases and J by 7 bases; unmatched bases: 17.

Only a few counts were recorded for this clonotype. J is TRBJ1-6 and V is TRBV7-6; maybe TRBD1 (6 bases). The V gene lost 4 bases and the J gene lost 14 bases, with 9 bases spanning the gap. CDR1 SGHVS and CDR2 FNYEAQ come from the germline V gene. The CDR3 length is 11 residues. The CDR3 loop is CASSSGESLHF. CDR3 DNA: TGTGCCAGCAGCTCAGGGGAGTCCCTCCACTTT.

This clonotype is a singleton in its sample. The chain links TRBV29-1 to TRBJ2-1, with D unclear. The V gene's germline CDR1 is SQVTM and CDR2 ANQGSEA. V was trimmed by 7 bases and J by 5 bases, leaving 15 bases between them. The CDR3 has 13 residues. The CDR3 spells CSGGGDGNNEQFF. DNA of the CDR3: TGCAGCGGCGGTGGGGATGGGAACAATGAGCAGTTCTTC.

V usage is TRBV2 and J usage is TRBJ2-5; TRBD1 is a possible D gene (5 bases). The CDR3 consists of 14 residues. Germline V gives CDR1 SNHLY, CDR2 FYNNEI. V was shortened by 6 bases and J by 1 base, with 12 bases between the two germline ends. CDR3 DNA sequence: TGTGCCAGCAGCTTAAGGACATCCCAAGAGACCCAGTACTTC. It translates to CASSLRTSQETQYF.

The rearrangement uses TRBV7-9 and TRBJ1-4; a weak D match, TRBD1 (5 bases). The CDR3 is 19 amino acids. V was shortened by 2 bases and J by 4 bases, with 23 bases between the two germline ends. Per germline, CDR1 SEHNR and CDR2 FQNEAQ (reference sequence). As DNA, the CDR3 is TGTGCCAGCAGCTTATTTGGTGGGGCAGGGAATCGTTATAATGAAAAACTGTTTTTT. Its translation is CASSLFGGAGNRYNEKLFF.

This clonotype came up many times. The gene calls are TRBV20-1 and TRBJ2-3; 9 bases are shared with TRBD2. The CDR3 has 15 residues. Losses at the gene ends were 5 bases for V and 4 bases for J; bases not matched to a gene: 10. The germline CDR1 and CDR2 sequences are DFQATT and SNEGSKA (reference sequence). The CDR3 loop reads CSAQTAGGRADTQYF. The CDR3 coding sequence is TGCAGTGCTCAGACAGCGGGGGGAAGGGCAGATACGCAGTATTTT.